This record looks at one TCR beta chain sequence and its context. Germline V CDR1 and CDR2: MGHRA, YSYEKL. The CDR3 is made up of 15 amino acids. V was clipped by 1 base and J by 3 bases; unmatched bases: 5. A second PCR, run for about 6 to 11 cycles, used a sample-barcoded 5' primer plus a J-beta primer mix. TCRdb ran MiXCR on the 5' RACE reads and lists one entry per CDR3 protein. This sample has about 1.1 million distinct CDR3 sequences, with 35% to 40% found just once. The entry originates in a study of blood T cells in healthy people across ages. The sequence was obtained from a man between 18 and 29 years old in good health. Material: blood. This chain links TRBV4-1 with TRBJ1-1, with 7 positions matching TRBD1. The CDR3 here is CASSQGRGKDTEAFF. As DNA, the CDR3 is TGCGCCAGCAGCCAAGGCAGGGGGAAGGACACTGAAGCTTTCTTT.